This TCR beta chain was sequenced during a study of blood T cells in healthy people across ages. The overall study: Template switching picked up about one barcoded beta molecule for each two T cells.

V lost 7 bases, J lost 6 bases, and 9 bases lay in between. CDR3 size: 12 residues. On this clonotype: Its specificity is not known.

Findings of the study overall: Roughly linearly, TCR beta diversity per million T cells fell as age increased. Fewer expanded clones and more diversity marked long-lived versus aged donors.

Next came a second PCR, run for about 6 to 11 cycles, which used a sample-barcoded 5' primer along with a J-beta primer mix. Each TCR beta cDNA got a 12-nucleotide random molecular identifier. In TCRdb, the 5' RACE reads were re-called with MiXCR into one record per CDR3 protein. The repertoire has some 1.5 million distinct CDR3 sequences, approximately 28% of them found once; the top ten carry about 8%. The chain employs TRBV12-3 or TRBV12-4 and TRBJ2-2; no clear D gene. Material: blood. The receptor was derived from a woman younger than 45 in good health. CDR3 nucleotide sequence: TGTGCCAGCAAGCCCGGGCCCGGGGAGCTGTTTTTT. This translates into CASKPGPGELFF.